This TCR beta chain is drawn from a study of Graves' ophthalmopathy and Graves' hyperthyroidism. Study in general: The collection of peripheral blood took place at initial diagnosis, before any treatment. Study results and caveats: Most expanded thyroid clonotypes above 0.001 frequency also appeared in blood.

Stable hyperthyroid donors showed no ophthalmopathy during 18 months follow-up. Uncontrolled infections, pregnancy, lactation or other autoimmune diseases led to patient exclusion. RNA transcripts served as template for amplifying TCR beta CDR3 sequences. Amplification began with first-round RT-PCR using HTBI primers, then second-round multiplex PCR was performed. In TCRdb, the multiplex PCR reads were re-called with MiXCR into one record per CDR3 protein. The sample yields fewer than 650,000 distinct CDR3 sequences, around a fifth seen once. Remarks on this clonotype: Its antigen is not known.

The CDR3 contains 14 residues. J lost 8 bases, V lost 5 bases, and 7 bases had no gene match. The sequencing sample was made of peripheral blood. The chain combines TRBV12-3 or TRBV12-4 with TRBJ1-5, with 9 positions matching TRBD1. This sequence originates from a woman younger than 30 with stable Graves' hyperthyroidism. Some clones in this sample may be carry-over from other donors' samples. The CDR3 loop reads CASSPRQGVEPQHF. Here the CDR3 DNA reads TGTGCCAGCAGTCCCCGACAGGGGGTTGAGCCCCAGCATTTT.